The clone carrying this T cell receptor beta chain appeared many times. This record comes from a study of T-cell reconstitution after alpha-beta-depleted transplantation in children. Molecular barcoding with unique molecular identifiers was used for the TCRbeta library. TCRdb reprocessed the PCR reads with MiXCR, giving one entry per CDR3 protein. The table shows roughly 610,000 distinct CDR3 sequences, with over 9.5% occurring only once. CDR1 and CDR2 (germline): MNHEY, SVGEGT. The CDR3 consists of 14 residues. Trimming left V 4 bases short and J 1 base short, with 8 bases between. The chain recombines TRBV6-2 or TRBV6-3 with TRBJ2-1; the D is unclear. The receptor comes from a human donor who donated a stem cell graft to a child with acute myeloid leukemia. The sample here was PBMCs from the stem cell graft donor, taken from the stem cell graft. CDR3 coding DNA: TGTGCCAGCAGTTCTGGGTTATCCTACAATGAGCAGTTCTTC. This translates into CASSSGLSYNEQFF.